These T cell receptor beta chains were read from a single sample in a study of shared clonotypes between healthy human individuals. Assay used: immunoSEQ multiplex PCR; TCRdb lists only in-frame clones, some missing. This table has hundreds of thousands of clones, about 74% appearing once. The sample was memory CD4+ T cells sorted from blood. Receptor source: a woman aged 25-40 years in good health. Each CDR3 is given with its conserved first and last residue. Fields, in order: D gene, clone size, V gene, J gene, CDR3 DNA, CDR3 protein. A D gene is named only where the DNA matches it firmly. A clone size is listed for some rows: how often the clone was seen (once, few, many), or a class if it is expanded.

D gene: TRBD2
clone size: NA
V gene: TRBV28
J gene: TRBJ2-7
CDR3 DNA: TGTGCCAGCAGCCGACCTTCTAGCGGGAGGGTGAGGGAGCAGTACTTC
CDR3 protein: CASSRPSSGRVREQYF

D gene: TRBD2
clone size: NA
V gene: TRBV19
J gene: TRBJ2-1
CDR3 DNA: TGTGCCACACGAGCGGGACTCTCCTACAATGAGCAGTTCTTC
CDR3 protein: CATRAGLSYNEQFF

D gene: TRBD1
clone size: NA
V gene: TRBV28
J gene: TRBJ1-4
CDR3 DNA: TGTGCCAGCAGACCCGACAGGGATGAAACTAATGAAAAACTGTTTTTT
CDR3 protein: CASRPDRDETNEKLFF

D gene: NA
clone size: NA
V gene: TRBV5-1
J gene: TRBJ2-7
CDR3 DNA: TGCGCCAGCAGCTTGGATCCAAACGGACGCTACGAGCAGTACTTC
CDR3 protein: CASSLDPNGRYEQYF

D gene: TRBD1
clone size: NA
V gene: TRBV12-5
J gene: TRBJ2-5
CDR3 DNA: TGTGCTAGTGGTTTTGGGACAGGGGCATCCCAAGAGACCCAGTACTTC
CDR3 protein: CASGFGTGASQETQYF

D gene: NA
clone size: few
V gene: TRBV30
J gene: TRBJ1-1
CDR3 DNA: TGTGCCTGGACGGGGGTGGACACTGAAGCTTTCTTT
CDR3 protein: CAWTGVDTEAFF

D gene: TRBD1
clone size: NA
V gene: TRBV30
J gene: TRBJ2-5
CDR3 DNA: TGTGCCTGGACCACAGGGGGGACGGAGCAGTACTTC
CDR3 protein: CAWTTGGTEQYF

D gene: NA
clone size: NA
V gene: TRBV5-1
J gene: TRBJ2-5
CDR3 DNA: TGCGCCAGCAGCCCAACAACGACAGGCCAAGAGACCCAGTACTTC
CDR3 protein: CASSPTTTGQETQYF

D gene: NA
clone size: NA
V gene: TRBV28
J gene: TRBJ1-5
CDR3 DNA: TGTGCCAGCACTTCTACCACGCAGGCCTTCCAACAGCCCCAGCATTTT
CDR3 protein: CASTSTTQAFQQPQHF

D gene: TRBD1
clone size: NA
V gene: TRBV5-4
J gene: TRBJ2-7
CDR3 DNA: TGTGCCAGCACCAAGGACAGGTTAGCCTACGAGCAGTACTTC
CDR3 protein: CASTKDRLAYEQYF

D gene: NA
clone size: NA
V gene: TRBV7-9
J gene: TRBJ2-7
CDR3 DNA: TGTGCCAGCCGCCCGGGACCGAATTACGAGCAGTACTTC
CDR3 protein: CASRPGPNYEQYF

D gene: TRBD1
clone size: few
V gene: TRBV7-8
J gene: TRBJ1-1
CDR3 DNA: TGTGCCAGCAGCCCCGGGTTGGGACAGGGGATGAACACTGAAGCTTTCTTT
CDR3 protein: CASSPGLGQGMNTEAFF

D gene: TRBD2
clone size: few
V gene: TRBV12-5
J gene: TRBJ2-5
CDR3 DNA: TGTGCTAGCCGATGGACTAGCGGGAGGGCCTCAGAGACCCAGTACTTC
CDR3 protein: CASRWTSGRASETQYF

D gene: NA
clone size: NA
V gene: TRBV19
J gene: TRBJ2-3
CDR3 DNA: TGTGCCAGTAGTATACCGGGAGGCACAGATACGCAGTATTTT
CDR3 protein: CASSIPGGTDTQYF

D gene: NA
clone size: NA
V gene: TRBV4-1
J gene: TRBJ1-4
CDR3 DNA: TGCGCCAGCAGCCGGGGACATGATGAAAAACTGTTTTTT
CDR3 protein: CASSRGHDEKLFF

D gene: NA
clone size: few
V gene: TRBV2
J gene: TRBJ2-2
CDR3 DNA: TGTGCCAGCAGCCTCGGGGCGAACACCGGGGAGCTGTTTTTT
CDR3 protein: CASSLGANTGELFF

D gene: NA
clone size: few
V gene: TRBV30
J gene: TRBJ2-5
CDR3 DNA: TGTGCCTGGAGCAAGAGGGGCGTGACCCAGTACTTC
CDR3 protein: CAWSKRGVTQYF

D gene: TRBD1
clone size: once
V gene: TRBV7-9
J gene: TRBJ2-5
CDR3 DNA: TGTGCCAGCAGCATTCACAGGGGTCCAGAGACCCAGTACTTC
CDR3 protein: CASSIHRGPETQYF

D gene: NA
clone size: NA
V gene: TRBV6-5
J gene: TRBJ2-7
CDR3 DNA: TGTGCCAGCAGCCCCGACTACCTTCGTTTGTACGAGCAGTACTTC
CDR3 protein: CASSPDYLRLYEQYF

D gene: NA
clone size: NA
V gene: TRBV7-8
J gene: TRBJ1-1
CDR3 DNA: TGTGCCAGCAGCTACGAACTGGGGGGAAACACTGAAGCTTTCTTT
CDR3 protein: CASSYELGGNTEAFF

D gene: TRBD1
clone size: NA
V gene: TRBV7-2
J gene: TRBJ1-5
CDR3 DNA: TGTGCCAGCAGCTTTGGACAGGGCCTCAATCAGCCCCAGCATTTT
CDR3 protein: CASSFGQGLNQPQHF

D gene: NA
clone size: NA
V gene: TRBV30
J gene: TRBJ2-1
CDR3 DNA: TGTGCCTGGAGTAGAACAGGTTGGGTAAATGAGCAGTTCTTC
CDR3 protein: CAWSRTGWVNEQFF

D gene: NA
clone size: NA
V gene: TRBV7-6
J gene: TRBJ1-1
CDR3 DNA: TGTGCCAGCAGCGCACAGGCGAACACTGAAGCTTTCTTT
CDR3 protein: CASSAQANTEAFF

D gene: TRBD2
clone size: few
V gene: TRBV7-3
J gene: TRBJ2-5
CDR3 DNA: TGTGCCAGCAGCCCAGGACTAGCGGGGATACAAGAGACCCAGTACTTC
CDR3 protein: CASSPGLAGIQETQYF

D gene: NA
clone size: NA
V gene: TRBV5-1
J gene: TRBJ1-4
CDR3 DNA: TGCGCCAGCAAAACATTAGCAACTAATGAAAAACTGTTTTTT
CDR3 protein: CASKTLATNEKLFF

D gene: NA
clone size: NA
V gene: TRBV5-4
J gene: TRBJ1-1
CDR3 DNA: TGTGCCAGCAGCTTGGTTGGGGAGAACACTGAAGCTTTCTTT
CDR3 protein: CASSLVGENTEAFF

D gene: NA
clone size: NA
V gene: TRBV28
J gene: TRBJ1-5
CDR3 DNA: TGTGCCAGCATCCCAGAGAGCCTGCACCAGCCCCAGCATTTT
CDR3 protein: CASIPESLHQPQHF

D gene: NA
clone size: NA
V gene: TRBV9
J gene: TRBJ1-2
CDR3 DNA: TGTGCCAGCAGCGTAGAGGCGGGCGACAGAAATAACTATGGCTACACCTTC
CDR3 protein: CASSVEAGDRNNYGYTF

D gene: TRBD2
clone size: few
V gene: TRBV6-5
J gene: TRBJ2-6
CDR3 DNA: TGTGCCAGCAGTCCGGGGGGACCCCCCAACGTCCTGACTTTC
CDR3 protein: CASSPGGPPNVLTF

D gene: NA
clone size: NA
V gene: TRBV2
J gene: TRBJ2-5
CDR3 DNA: TGTGCCAGCAGTGTGATGGCGGAGACCCAGTACTTC
CDR3 protein: CASSVMAETQYF

D gene: NA
clone size: NA
V gene: TRBV5-4
J gene: TRBJ2-3
CDR3 DNA: TGTGCCAGCAGCTTTGGGGGTCCAGATACGCAGTATTTT
CDR3 protein: CASSFGGPDTQYF

D gene: NA
clone size: NA
V gene: TRBV6-5
J gene: TRBJ2-7
CDR3 DNA: TGTGCCACCTGCCCCCAGCCGACGGGGGCTCGCGAGCAGTACTTC
CDR3 protein: CATCPQPTGAREQYF